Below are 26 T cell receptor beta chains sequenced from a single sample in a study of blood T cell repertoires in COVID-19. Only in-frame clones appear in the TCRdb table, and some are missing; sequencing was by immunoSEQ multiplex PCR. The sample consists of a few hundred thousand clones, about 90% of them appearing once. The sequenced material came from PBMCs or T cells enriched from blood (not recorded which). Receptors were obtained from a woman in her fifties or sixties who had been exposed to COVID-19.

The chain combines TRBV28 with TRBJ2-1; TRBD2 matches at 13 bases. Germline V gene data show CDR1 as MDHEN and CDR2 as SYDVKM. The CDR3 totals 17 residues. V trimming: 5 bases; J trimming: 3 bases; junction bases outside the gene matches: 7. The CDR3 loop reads CASSPRLAGGHYNEQFF. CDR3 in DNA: TGTGCCAGCAGTCCAAGACTAGCGGGGGGACACTACAATGAGCAGTTCTTC.

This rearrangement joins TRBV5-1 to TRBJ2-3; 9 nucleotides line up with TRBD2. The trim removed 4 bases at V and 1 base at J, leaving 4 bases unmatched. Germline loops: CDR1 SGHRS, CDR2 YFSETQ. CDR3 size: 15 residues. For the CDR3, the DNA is TGCGCCAGCAGCCTCATAGCGGGGGGCACAGATACGCAGTATTTT. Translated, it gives CASSLIAGGTDTQYF.

CDR3 DNA: TGTGCCAGTAGTATGAAATCTGAGGGACAGAAGAACACTGAAGCTTTCTTT. Translated, it gives CASSMKSEGQKNTEAFF. The chain has TRBV19 and TRBJ1-1; 7 positions agree with TRBD1. Germline CDR1 and CDR2: LNHDA and SQIVND (reference sequence). The J segment lost 1 base and the V segment lost 3 bases, leaving 11 bases of the junction unmatched. This CDR3 has 17 residues.

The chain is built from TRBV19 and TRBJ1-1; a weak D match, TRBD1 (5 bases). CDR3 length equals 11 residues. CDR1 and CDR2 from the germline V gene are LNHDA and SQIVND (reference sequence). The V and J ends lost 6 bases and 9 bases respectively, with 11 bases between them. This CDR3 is CASRAGSKAFF. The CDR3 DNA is TGTGCCAGTAGAGCAGGGTCGAAAGCTTTCTTT.

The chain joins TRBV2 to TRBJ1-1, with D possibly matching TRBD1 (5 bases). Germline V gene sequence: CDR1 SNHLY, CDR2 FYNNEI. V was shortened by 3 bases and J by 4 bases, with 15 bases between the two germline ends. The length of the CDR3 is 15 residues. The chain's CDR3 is CASSEMGGIGTEAFF. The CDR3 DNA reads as TGTGCCAGCAGTGAGATGGGGGGAATAGGCACTGAAGCTTTCTTT.

The CDR3 protein is CAISTGTGGQETQYF. CDR3 nucleotide sequence: TGTGCCATCAGTACCGGGACAGGGGGACAAGAGACCCAGTACTTC. The genes are TRBV10-3 and TRBJ2-5, with TRBD1 identical over 11 bases. Germline-derived CDR1 and CDR2 are ENHRY and SYGVKD. The junction had 4 bases not matched to a gene; V was cut back by 5 bases and J by 2 bases. The CDR3 loop spans 15 amino acids.

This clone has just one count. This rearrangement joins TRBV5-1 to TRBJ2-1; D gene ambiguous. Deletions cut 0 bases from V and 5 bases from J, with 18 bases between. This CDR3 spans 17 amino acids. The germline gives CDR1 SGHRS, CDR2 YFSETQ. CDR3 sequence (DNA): TGCGCCAGCAGCTTGGAGGCTTCTCGCCGACTCGACAATGAGCAGTTCTTC. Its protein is CASSLEASRRLDNEQFF.

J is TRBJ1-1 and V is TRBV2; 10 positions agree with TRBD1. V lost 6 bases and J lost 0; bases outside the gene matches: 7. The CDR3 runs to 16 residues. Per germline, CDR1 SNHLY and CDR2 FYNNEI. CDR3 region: CASRRTGGGMNTEAFF. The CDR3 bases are TGTGCCAGCAGAAGGACAGGGGGAGGGATGAACACTGAAGCTTTCTTT.

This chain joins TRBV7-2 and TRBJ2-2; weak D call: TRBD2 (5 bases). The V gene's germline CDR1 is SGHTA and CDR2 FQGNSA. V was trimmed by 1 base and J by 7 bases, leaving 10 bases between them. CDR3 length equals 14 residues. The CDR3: CASSLDRAVGELFF. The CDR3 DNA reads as TGTGCCAGCAGCTTAGATCGAGCGGTCGGGGAGCTGTTTTTT. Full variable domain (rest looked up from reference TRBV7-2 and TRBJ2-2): GAGVSQSPSNKVTEKGKDVELRCDPISGHTALYWYRQSLGQGLEFLIYFQGNSAPDKSGLPSDRFSAERTGGSVSTLTIQRTQQEDSAVYLCASSLDRAVGELFFGEGSRLTVL.

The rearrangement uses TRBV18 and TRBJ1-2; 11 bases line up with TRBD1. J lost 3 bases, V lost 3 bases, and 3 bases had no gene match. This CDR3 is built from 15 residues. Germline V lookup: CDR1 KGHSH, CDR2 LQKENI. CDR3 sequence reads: CASSPRDRGDYGYTF. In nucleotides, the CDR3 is TGTGCCAGCTCACCCCGGGACAGGGGGGACTATGGCTACACCTTC.

The CDR3 here is CASSLRQGAPGNQPQHF. The CDR3 DNA sequence: TGTGCCAGCAGCTTAAGACAGGGGGCGCCGGGCAATCAGCCCCAGCATTTT. V is TRBV5-8 and J is TRBJ1-5; 10 bases line up with TRBD1. CDR1 SGHTS and CDR2 YDEGEE come from the germline V gene. Trimming took 2 bases from V and 2 from J; bases not matched to a gene: 7. The CDR3 spans 17 residues.

CDR3 region: CASSQSASLIDETQYF. The CDR3 DNA reads as TGTGCCAGCAGCCAATCGGCTAGCCTCATCGATGAGACCCAGTACTTC. The chain links TRBV3-1 (or the pseudogene TRBV3-2) to TRBJ2-5, with a tentative D call TRBD2 (5 bases). Germline CDR1 LGHDT, CDR2 YNNKEL (reference sequence). CDR3 length: 16 amino acids. V lost 2 bases, J lost 5 bases, and 18 bases lay in between.

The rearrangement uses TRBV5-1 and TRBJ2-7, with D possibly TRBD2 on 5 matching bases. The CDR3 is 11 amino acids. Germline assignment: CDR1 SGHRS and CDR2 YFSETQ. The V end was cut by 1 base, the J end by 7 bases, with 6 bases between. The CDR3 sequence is CASSLSGEQYF. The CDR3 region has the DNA TGCGCCAGCAGCTTGTCGGGGGAGCAGTACTTC.

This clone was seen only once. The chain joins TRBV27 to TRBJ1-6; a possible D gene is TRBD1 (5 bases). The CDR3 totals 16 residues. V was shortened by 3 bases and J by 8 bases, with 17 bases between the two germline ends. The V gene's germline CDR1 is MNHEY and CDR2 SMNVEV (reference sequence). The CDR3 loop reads CASSFAGREGDSPLHF. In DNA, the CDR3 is TGTGCCAGCAGTTTTGCAGGCAGAGAAGGGGATTCACCCCTCCACTTT.

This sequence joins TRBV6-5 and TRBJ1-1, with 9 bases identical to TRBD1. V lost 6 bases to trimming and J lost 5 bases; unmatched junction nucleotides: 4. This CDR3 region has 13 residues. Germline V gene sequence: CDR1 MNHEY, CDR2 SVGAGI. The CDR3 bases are TGTGCCAGCAGAGGGACAGGGAGAACTGAAGCTTTCTTT. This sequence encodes CASRGTGRTEAFF.

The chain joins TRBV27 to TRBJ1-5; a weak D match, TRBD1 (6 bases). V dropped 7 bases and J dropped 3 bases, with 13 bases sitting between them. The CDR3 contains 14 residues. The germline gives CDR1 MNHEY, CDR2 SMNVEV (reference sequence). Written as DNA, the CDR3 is TGTGCCAGCACAGGGGACCTTTACAATCAGCCCCAGCATTTT. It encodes CASTGDLYNQPQHF.

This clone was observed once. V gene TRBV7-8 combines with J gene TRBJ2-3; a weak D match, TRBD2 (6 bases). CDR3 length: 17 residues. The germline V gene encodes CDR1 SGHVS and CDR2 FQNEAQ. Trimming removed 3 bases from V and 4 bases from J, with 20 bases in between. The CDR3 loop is CASSFERGLSKSDTQYF. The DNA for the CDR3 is TGTGCCAGCAGCTTCGAGAGGGGACTTTCTAAGTCAGATACGCAGTATTTT. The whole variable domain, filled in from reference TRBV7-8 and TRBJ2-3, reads GAGVSQSPRYKVAKRGQDVALRCDPISGHVSLFWYQQALGQGPEFLTYFQNEAQLDKSGLPSDRFFAERPEGSVSTLKIQRTQQEDSAVYLCASSFERGLSKSDTQYFGPGTRLTVL.

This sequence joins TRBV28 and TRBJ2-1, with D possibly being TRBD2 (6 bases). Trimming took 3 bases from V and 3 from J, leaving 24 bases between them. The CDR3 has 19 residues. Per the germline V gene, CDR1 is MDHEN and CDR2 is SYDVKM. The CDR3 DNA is TGTGCCAGCAGTTTCGTGGAAGGAGATCTAGCGTCCAGCTACAATGAGCAGTTCTTC. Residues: CASSFVEGDLASSYNEQFF.

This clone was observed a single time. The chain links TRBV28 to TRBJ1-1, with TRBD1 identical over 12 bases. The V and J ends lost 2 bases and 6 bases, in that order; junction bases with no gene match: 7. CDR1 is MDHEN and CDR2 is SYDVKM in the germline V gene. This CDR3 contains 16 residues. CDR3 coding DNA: TGTGCCAGCAGTTTAGACGCCGGGACAGGGGGCGCTGAAGCTTTCTTT. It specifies CASSLDAGTGGAEAFF.

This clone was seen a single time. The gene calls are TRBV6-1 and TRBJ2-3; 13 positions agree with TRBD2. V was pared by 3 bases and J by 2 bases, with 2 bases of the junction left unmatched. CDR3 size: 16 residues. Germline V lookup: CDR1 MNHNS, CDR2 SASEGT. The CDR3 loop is CASSETSGGTTDTQYF. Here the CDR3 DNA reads TGTGCCAGCAGTGAGACTAGCGGGGGGACCACAGATACGCAGTATTTT.

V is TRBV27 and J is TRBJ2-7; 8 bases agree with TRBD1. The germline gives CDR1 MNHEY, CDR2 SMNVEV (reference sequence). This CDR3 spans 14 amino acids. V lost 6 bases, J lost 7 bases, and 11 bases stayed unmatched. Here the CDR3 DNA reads TGTGCCAGCAGGGGGACAGGACGCTTCAGGGAGCAGTACTTC. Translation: CASRGTGRFREQYF.

The CDR3 protein is CASSQAIGAEAFF. CDR3 DNA: TGCGCCAGCAGCCAAGCGATCGGGGCTGAAGCTTTCTTT. V is TRBV4-1 and J is TRBJ1-1; D gene unclear. The germline V gene encodes CDR1 MGHRA and CDR2 YSYEKL. This CDR3 contains 13 residues. Trimming left V 1 base short and J 6 bases short, with 9 bases between.

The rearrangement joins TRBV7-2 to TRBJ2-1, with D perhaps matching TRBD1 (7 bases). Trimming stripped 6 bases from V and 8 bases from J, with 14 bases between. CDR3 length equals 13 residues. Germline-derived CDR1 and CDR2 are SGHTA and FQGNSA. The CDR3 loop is CASRLAGGHEQFF. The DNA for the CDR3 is TGTGCCAGCAGGCTAGCAGGGGGGCATGAGCAGTTCTTC.

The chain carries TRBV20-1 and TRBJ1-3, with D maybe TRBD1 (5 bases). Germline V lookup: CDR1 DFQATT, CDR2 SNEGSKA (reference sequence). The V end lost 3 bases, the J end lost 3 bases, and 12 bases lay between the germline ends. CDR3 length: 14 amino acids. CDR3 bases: TGCAGTGCTAGTTTACTGGGACTTGGAAACACCATATATTTT. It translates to CSASLLGLGNTIYF.

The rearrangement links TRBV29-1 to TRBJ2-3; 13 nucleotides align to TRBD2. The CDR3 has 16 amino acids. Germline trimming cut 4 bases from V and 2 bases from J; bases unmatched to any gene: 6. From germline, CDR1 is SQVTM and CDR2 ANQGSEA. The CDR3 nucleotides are TGCAGCGTTGCGCCGGGACTAGCGGGGTTCACAGATACGCAGTATTTT. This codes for CSVAPGLAGFTDTQYF.

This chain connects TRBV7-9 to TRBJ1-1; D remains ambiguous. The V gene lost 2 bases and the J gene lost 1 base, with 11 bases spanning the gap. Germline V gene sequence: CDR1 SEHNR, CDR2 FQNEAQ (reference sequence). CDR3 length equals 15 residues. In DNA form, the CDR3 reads TGTGCCAGCAGCTTACCCGGCCGGGAGAACACTGAAGCTTTCTTT. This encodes CASSLPGRENTEAFF.